This TCR beta chain was identified during a study of T-cell reconstitution after alpha-beta-depleted transplantation in children. The V end lost 4 bases, the J end lost 5 bases, and 9 bases lay between the germline ends. Looked up from germline, CDR1 is SGHTA and CDR2 is FQGNSA. The CDR3 totals 12 residues. A TCRbeta library incorporating unique molecular identifiers was prepared. TCRdb re-called the PCR reads through MiXCR, storing one row per CDR3 protein. The sample includes hundreds of thousands of distinct CDR3 sequences, around a third seen only once; the top ten take around 2.4%. The sequenced sample was PBMCs from the stem cell graft donor, obtained from the stem cell graft. The TCR originated in a human donor who donated a stem cell graft to a child with aplastic anemia. This chain joins TRBV7-2 and TRBJ2-7; D possibly corresponds to TRBD1 (5 bases). CDR3 residues: CASSSTGHEQYF. CDR3 sequence (DNA): TGTGCCAGCAGCTCCACAGGCCACGAGCAGTACTTC.